Shown below are 10 T cell receptor beta chains from a single sample sequenced in a study of PD-L1 blockade in urothelial cancer. Sequencing used immunoSEQ multiplex PCR; TCRdb keeps in-frame clones, though not all of them. Of 50,000 to 55,000 clones listed, roughly four fifths are singletons. Time point described: pretreatment peripheral blood. Specimen: PBMCs, collected around atezolizumab (anti-PD-L1) treatment. Receptors originate from a man aged 65 to 79 with urothelial cancer.

The chain links TRBV4-2 to TRBJ2-2; D remains unclear. CDR3 length: 13 amino acids. Per the germline V gene, CDR1 is LGHNA and CDR2 is YNFKEQ. Trimming took 2 bases from V and 4 from J, leaving 5 bases between them. Written as DNA, the CDR3 is TGTGCCAGCAGCCAAACGGGCACCGGGGAGCTGTTTTTT. It codes for CASSQTGTGELFF.

This clone was seen a few times. The rearrangement joins TRBV7-8 to TRBJ2-1; unclear D gene. The CDR3 covers 11 residues. Looked up from germline, CDR1 is SGHVS and CDR2 is FQNEAQ. V lost 4 bases, J lost 7 bases, and 5 bases lay in between. CDR3 coding DNA: TGTGCCAGCAGCTCCTCGAATGAGCAGTTCTTC. This gives the protein CASSSSNEQFF.

The chain uses TRBV4-2 and TRBJ2-3, with D perhaps matching TRBD1 (6 bases). Trimming removed 0 bases at V and 4 bases at J, with 14 bases between. From germline, CDR1 is LGHNA and CDR2 YNFKEQ. The CDR3 runs 16 residues. The CDR3 region is CASSQDEGERADTQYF. CDR3 coding DNA: TGTGCCAGCAGCCAAGATGAGGGGGAACGAGCAGATACGCAGTATTTT.

This clone was seen only once. This chain connects TRBV6-1 to TRBJ2-1; possible D gene TRBD2, 5 bases. Germline loops: CDR1 MNHNS, CDR2 SASEGT. The CDR3 is 13 residues long. V was shortened by 5 bases and J by 12 bases, with 17 bases between the two germline ends. Here the CDR3 reads CASSPLWTGLQFF. The CDR3 DNA reads TGTGCCAGCAGTCCTCTCTGGACGGGGTTGCAGTTCTTC.

The chain uses TRBV6-1 and TRBJ2-1, with TRBD1 matching 9 bases. Germline V lookup: CDR1 MNHNS, CDR2 SASEGT. The CDR3 spans 11 residues. The CDR3 DNA is TGTTTTGAGACAGGGGGCAATGAGCAGTTCTTC. As protein: CFETGGNEQFF.

V gene TRBV28 combines with J gene TRBJ1-1; perhaps TRBD1 as D (5 bases). Trimming took off 6 bases at V and 1 base at J, with 15 bases between the two ends. The CDR3 runs 15 residues. Germline CDR1 MDHEN, CDR2 SYDVKM. CDR3: CASRRGTLGNTEAFF. The CDR3 DNA follows: TGTGCCAGCAGACGGGGGACTCTAGGGAACACTGAAGCTTTCTTT.

The V call is TRBV28, the J call TRBJ2-1, with TRBD1 matching 10 bases. The V segment lost 6 bases and the J segment 1 base; nucleotides outside the gene matches: 3. The CDR3 length is 15 residues. CDR1 and CDR2 (germline): MDHEN, SYDVKM. CDR3 amino acids: CASRGTGASYNEQFF. The DNA of the CDR3 is TGTGCCAGCAGGGGGACAGGGGCGTCCTACAATGAGCAGTTCTTC. Combining the CDR3 with reference TRBV28 and TRBJ2-1 gives the whole variable domain DVKVTQSSRYLVKRTGEKVFLECVQDMDHENMFWYRQDPGLGLRLIYFSYDVKMKEKGDIPEGYSVSREKKERFSLILESASTNQTSMYLCASRGTGASYNEQFFGPGTRLTVL.

This clone came up a few times. This chain connects TRBV10-3 to TRBJ2-1; 10 bases line up with TRBD2. V shed 11 bases and J 6 bases; nucleotides not matched to a gene: 10. The germline CDR1 and CDR2 sequences are ENHRY and SYGVKD. The CDR3 runs to 14 residues. The CDR3 region has the DNA TGTGCCGTCGGGATCGGGACTAGCGTCAATGAGCAGTTCTTC. Protein: CAVGIGTSVNEQFF.

This clone was counted a few times. The chain recombines TRBV12-5 with TRBJ1-1, with 7 bases that match TRBD1. The germline V gene has CDR1 LGHNT and CDR2 FRNRAP. The CDR3 spans 15 residues. J lost 0 bases, V lost 6 bases, and 7 bases had no gene match. DNA of the CDR3: TGTGCTAGTGGCGGAAACAGGGGTATGAACACTGAAGCTTTCTTT. This translates into CASGGNRGMNTEAFF. Filled out from reference TRBV12-5 and TRBJ1-1, the complete variable domain reads DARVTQTPRHKVTEMGQEVTMRCQPILGHNTVFWYRQTMMQGLELLAYFRNRAPLDDSGMPKDRFSAEMPDATLATLKIQPSEPRDSAVYFCASGGNRGMNTEAFFGQGTRLTVV.

The rearrangement uses TRBV28 and TRBJ2-3; TRBD2 is a possible D gene (5 bases). Germline V CDR1 and CDR2: MDHEN, SYDVKM. The length of the CDR3 is 15 residues. V was pared by 7 bases and J by 5 bases, with 19 bases between. The CDR3 is CASTSSGLEKDTQYF. The CDR3 DNA reads TGTGCCAGCACCTCTTCGGGGTTGGAGAAAGATACGCAGTATTTT.